This TCR beta chain came from a study of blood T cell repertoires in COVID-19. Trimming at V came to 5 bases and at J to 1 base, leaving 9 bases not matched to a gene. The CDR3 extends over 16 amino acids. Per the germline V gene, CDR1 is LNHDA and CDR2 is SQIVND (reference sequence). Participant age was roughly 18 to 90 years, and participants resided in roughly 24 US areas. Researchers sorted participants into cohorts using their self-reported clinical history. Resolution of symptoms, clearance, or two negative PCRs was present in recovered Cohort 3 donors. As processed by the authors: Quantification of nucleated cells was approximated via reference gene primer amplification. Using immunoSEQ multiplex PCR, the repertoire was profiled, and TCRdb retains in-frame clones only, with some absent. That table gives V, J and clone size, and the DNA gave D and trimming. The table lists 140,000 to 150,000 clones, 75% to 90% of them singletons.

Source material: PBMCs or T cells enriched from blood (not recorded which). This receptor was taken from a man aged 45-60 years who had recovered from COVID-19. This rearrangement joins TRBV19 to TRBJ2-5; 8 bases line up with TRBD1. The CDR3 loop is CASSVYRGASQETQYF. DNA for the CDR3: TGTGCCAGTAGTGTCTACAGGGGGGCCTCCCAAGAGACCCAGTACTTC.